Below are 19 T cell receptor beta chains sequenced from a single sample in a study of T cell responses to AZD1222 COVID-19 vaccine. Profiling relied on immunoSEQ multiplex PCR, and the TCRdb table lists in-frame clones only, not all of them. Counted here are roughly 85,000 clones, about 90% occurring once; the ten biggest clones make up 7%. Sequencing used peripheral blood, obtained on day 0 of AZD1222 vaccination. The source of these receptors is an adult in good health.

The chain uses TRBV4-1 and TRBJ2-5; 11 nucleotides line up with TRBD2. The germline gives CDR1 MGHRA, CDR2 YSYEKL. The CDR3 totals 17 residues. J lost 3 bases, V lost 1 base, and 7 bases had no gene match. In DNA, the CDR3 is TGCGCCAGCAGCCAAGGGCCATTAGCGGGAGGGAAAGAGACCCAGTACTTC. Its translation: CASSQGPLAGGKETQYF.

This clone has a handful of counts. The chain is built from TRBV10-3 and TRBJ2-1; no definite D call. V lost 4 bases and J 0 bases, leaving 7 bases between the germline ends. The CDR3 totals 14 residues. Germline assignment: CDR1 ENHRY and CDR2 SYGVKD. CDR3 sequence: CAISGGSSYNEQFF. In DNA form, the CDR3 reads TGTGCCATCAGTGGGGGAAGCTCCTACAATGAGCAGTTCTTC.

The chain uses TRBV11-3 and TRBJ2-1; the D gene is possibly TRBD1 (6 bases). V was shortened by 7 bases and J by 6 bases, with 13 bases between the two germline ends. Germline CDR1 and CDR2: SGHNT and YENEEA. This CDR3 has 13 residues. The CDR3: CASTATGINEQFF. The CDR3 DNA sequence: TGTGCCAGCACCGCCACAGGGATCAATGAGCAGTTCTTC.

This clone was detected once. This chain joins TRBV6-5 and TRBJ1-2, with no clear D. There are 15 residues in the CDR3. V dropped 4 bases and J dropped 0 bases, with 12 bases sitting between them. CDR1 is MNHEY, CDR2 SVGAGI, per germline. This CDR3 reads CASSSRRSANYGYTF. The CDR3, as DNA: TGTGCCAGCAGTTCCCGCCGGTCAGCTAACTATGGCTACACCTTC.

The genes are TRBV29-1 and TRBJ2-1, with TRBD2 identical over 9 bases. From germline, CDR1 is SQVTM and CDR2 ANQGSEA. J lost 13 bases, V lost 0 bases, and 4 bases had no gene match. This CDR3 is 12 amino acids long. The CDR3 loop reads CSVEEAGGPQFF. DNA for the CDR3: TGCAGCGTTGAAGAGGCGGGAGGGCCTCAGTTCTTC.

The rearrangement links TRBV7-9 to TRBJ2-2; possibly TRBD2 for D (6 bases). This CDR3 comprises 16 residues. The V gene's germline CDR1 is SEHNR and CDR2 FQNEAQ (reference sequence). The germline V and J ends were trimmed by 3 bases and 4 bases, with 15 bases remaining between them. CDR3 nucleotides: TGTGCCAGCAGCTTCGGGACTTCCACCCCCACCGGGGAGCTGTTTTTT. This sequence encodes CASSFGTSTPTGELFF. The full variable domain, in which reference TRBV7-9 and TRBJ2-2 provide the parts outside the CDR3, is DTGVSQNPRHKITKRGQNVTFRCDPISEHNRLYWYRQTLGQGPEFLTYFQNEAQLEKSRLLSDRFSAERPKGSFSTLEIQRTEQGDSAMYLCASSFGTSTPTGELFFGEGSRLTVL.

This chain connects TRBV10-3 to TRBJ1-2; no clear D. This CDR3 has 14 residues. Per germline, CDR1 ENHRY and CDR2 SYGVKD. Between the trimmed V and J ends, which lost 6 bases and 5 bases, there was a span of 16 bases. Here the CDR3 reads CAISANAVSYGYTF. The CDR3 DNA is TGTGCCATCAGCGCCAACGCGGTTTCGTATGGCTACACCTTC.

CDR3 nucleotides: TGTGCCAGCAGCTTACGGGGGACGGATCAGCCCCAGCATTTT. Translating gives CASSLRGTDQPQHF. The chain is built from TRBV7-2 and TRBJ1-5; D might be TRBD1 (5 bases). V lost 2 bases and J 5 bases, leaving 10 bases between the germline ends. CDR3 length equals 14 residues. Looked up from germline, CDR1 is SGHTA and CDR2 is FQGNSA.

CDR3 nucleotide sequence: TGTGCCAGCAGCCAAGCTGGGGGACGGTCCGACGAGCAGTACTTC. It encodes CASSQAGGRSDEQYF. The V gene is TRBV7-9, the J gene TRBJ2-7; the D call may be TRBD1 or TRBD2 (5 bases each). V gave up 5 bases and J gave up 5 bases, with 19 bases separating them. The CDR3 is 15 residues long. The germline V gene has CDR1 SEHNR and CDR2 FQNEAQ (reference sequence).

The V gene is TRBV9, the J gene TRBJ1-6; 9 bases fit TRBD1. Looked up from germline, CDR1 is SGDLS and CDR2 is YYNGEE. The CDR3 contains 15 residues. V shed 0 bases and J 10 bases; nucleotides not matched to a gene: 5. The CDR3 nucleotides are TGTGCCAGCAGCGTAGAACAGGGGGCGCGGTCACCCCTCCACTTT. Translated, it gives CASSVEQGARSPLHF.

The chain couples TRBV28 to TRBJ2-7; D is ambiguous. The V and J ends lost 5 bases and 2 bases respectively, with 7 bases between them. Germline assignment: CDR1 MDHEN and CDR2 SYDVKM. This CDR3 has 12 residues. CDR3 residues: CASSPLAYEQYF. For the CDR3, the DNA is TGTGCCAGCAGTCCCCTAGCCTACGAGCAGTACTTC.

The CDR3 sequence: CASSEWDSNSPLHF. DNA for the CDR3: TGTGCCAGCAGTGAATGGGACAGTAATTCACCCCTCCACTTT. The V gene is TRBV25-1, the J gene TRBJ1-6; 7 bases fit TRBD1. Germline lookup yields CDR1 MGHDK and CDR2 SYGVNS. CDR3 size: 14 residues. With 1 base clipped from V and 6 bases from J, the junction kept 0 bases outside the gene matches. Drawing the rest from reference TRBV25-1 and TRBJ1-6, the complete variable domain is EADIYQTPRYLVIGTGKKITLECSQTMGHDKMYWYQQDPGMELHLIHYSYGVNSTEKGDLSSESTVSRIRTEHFPLTLESARPSHTSQYLCASSEWDSNSPLHFGNGTRLTVT.

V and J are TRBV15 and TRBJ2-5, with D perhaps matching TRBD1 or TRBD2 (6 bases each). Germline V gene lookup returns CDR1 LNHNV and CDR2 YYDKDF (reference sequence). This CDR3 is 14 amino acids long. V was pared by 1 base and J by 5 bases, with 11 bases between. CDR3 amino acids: CATSRVGGLETQYF. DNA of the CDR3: TGTGCCACCAGCAGAGTAGGGGGGTTGGAGACCCAGTACTTC.

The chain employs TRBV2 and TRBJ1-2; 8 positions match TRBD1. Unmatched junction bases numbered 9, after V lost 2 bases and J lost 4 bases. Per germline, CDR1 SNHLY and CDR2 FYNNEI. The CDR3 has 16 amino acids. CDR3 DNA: TGTGCCAGCAGTGAATTCGATTTGACAGGGGTCTATGGCTACACCTTC. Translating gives CASSEFDLTGVYGYTF.

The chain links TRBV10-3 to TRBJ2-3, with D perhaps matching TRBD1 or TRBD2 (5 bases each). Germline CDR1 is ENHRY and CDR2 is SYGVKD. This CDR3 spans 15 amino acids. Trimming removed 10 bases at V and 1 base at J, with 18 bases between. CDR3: CATMRGDSGTDTQYF. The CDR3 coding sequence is TGTGCCACCATGAGGGGTGATTCTGGCACAGATACGCAGTATTTT.

The CDR3: CASSSQREVGNIQYF. In DNA form, the CDR3 reads TGTGCCAGCTCGTCTCAGCGAGAGGTGGGAAACATTCAGTACTTC. The chain is built from TRBV18 and TRBJ2-4, with D unclear. Germline assignment: CDR1 KGHSH and CDR2 LQKENI. The CDR3 is made up of 15 amino acids. Trimming cost V 6 bases and J 6 bases, with 18 bases left between them.

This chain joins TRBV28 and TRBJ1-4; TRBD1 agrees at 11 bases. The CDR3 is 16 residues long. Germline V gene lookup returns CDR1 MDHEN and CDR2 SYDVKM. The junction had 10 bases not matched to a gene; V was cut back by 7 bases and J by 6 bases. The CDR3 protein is CASKAPGTGGYEKLFF. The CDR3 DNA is TGTGCCAGCAAAGCACCCGGGACAGGGGGTTATGAAAAACTGTTTTTT.

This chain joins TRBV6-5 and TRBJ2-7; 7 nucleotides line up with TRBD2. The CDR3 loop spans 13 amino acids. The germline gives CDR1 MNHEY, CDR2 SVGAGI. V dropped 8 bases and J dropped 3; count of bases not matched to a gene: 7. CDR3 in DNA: TGTGCCAGCCAACGGGGAGGGTACTACGAGCAGTACTTC. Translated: CASQRGGYYEQYF.

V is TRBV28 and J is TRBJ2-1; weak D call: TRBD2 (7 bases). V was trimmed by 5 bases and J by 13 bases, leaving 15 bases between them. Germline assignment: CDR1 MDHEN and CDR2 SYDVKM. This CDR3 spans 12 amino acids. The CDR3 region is CASSLGGDGQFF. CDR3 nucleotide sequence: TGTGCCAGCAGTCTAGGGGGGGACGGCCAGTTCTTC.